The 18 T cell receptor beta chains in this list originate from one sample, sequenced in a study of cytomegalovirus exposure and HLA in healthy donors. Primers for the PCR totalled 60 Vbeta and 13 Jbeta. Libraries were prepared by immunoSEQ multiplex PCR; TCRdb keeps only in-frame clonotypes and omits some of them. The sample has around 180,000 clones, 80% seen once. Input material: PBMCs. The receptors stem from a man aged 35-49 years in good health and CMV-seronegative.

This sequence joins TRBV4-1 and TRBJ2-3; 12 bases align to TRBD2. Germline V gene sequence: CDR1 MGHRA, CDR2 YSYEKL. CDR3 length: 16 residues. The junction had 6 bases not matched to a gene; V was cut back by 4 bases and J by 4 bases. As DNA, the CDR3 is TGCGCCAGCAGCCCCCGGACTAGCGGGATTTCAGATACGCAGTATTTT. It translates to CASSPRTSGISDTQYF.

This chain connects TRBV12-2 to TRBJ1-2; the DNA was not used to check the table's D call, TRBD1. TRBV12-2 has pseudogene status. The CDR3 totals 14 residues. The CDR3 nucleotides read TGTGCAAGTCGCTTAGCGCAGGGATGCTATGGCTACACCTTC. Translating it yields CASRLAQGCYGYTF.

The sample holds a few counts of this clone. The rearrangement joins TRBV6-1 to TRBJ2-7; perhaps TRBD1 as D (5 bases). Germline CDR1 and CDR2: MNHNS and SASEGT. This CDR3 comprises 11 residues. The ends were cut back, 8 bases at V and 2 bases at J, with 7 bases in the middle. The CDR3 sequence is CASEQAYEQYF. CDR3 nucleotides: TGTGCCAGCGAACAGGCCTACGAGCAGTACTTC.

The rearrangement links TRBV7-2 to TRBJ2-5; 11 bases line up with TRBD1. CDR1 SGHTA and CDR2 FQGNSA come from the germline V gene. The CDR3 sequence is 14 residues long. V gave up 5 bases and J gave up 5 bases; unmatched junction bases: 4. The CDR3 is CASSTGQGGETQYF. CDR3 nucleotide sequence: TGTGCCAGCAGCACGGGACAGGGGGGGGAGACCCAGTACTTC.

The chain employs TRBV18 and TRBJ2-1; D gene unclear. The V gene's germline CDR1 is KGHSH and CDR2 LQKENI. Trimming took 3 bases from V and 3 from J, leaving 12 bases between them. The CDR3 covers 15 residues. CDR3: CASSPFDGYYNEQFF. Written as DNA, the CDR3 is TGTGCCAGCTCACCCTTCGACGGGTACTACAATGAGCAGTTCTTC.

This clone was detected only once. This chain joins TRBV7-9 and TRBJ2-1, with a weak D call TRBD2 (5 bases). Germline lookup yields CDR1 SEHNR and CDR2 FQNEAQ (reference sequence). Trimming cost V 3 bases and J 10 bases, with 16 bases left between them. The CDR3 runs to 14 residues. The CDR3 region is CASSFPLAPEEQFF. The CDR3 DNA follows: TGTGCCAGCAGCTTTCCCCTAGCTCCCGAGGAGCAGTTCTTC.

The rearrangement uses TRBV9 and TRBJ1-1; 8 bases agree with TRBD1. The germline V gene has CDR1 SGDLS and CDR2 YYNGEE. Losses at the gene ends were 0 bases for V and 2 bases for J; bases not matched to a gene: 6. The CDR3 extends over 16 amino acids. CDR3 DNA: TGTGCCAGCAGCGTAGATCGGACAGGGCTCAACACTGAAGCTTTCTTT. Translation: CASSVDRTGLNTEAFF.

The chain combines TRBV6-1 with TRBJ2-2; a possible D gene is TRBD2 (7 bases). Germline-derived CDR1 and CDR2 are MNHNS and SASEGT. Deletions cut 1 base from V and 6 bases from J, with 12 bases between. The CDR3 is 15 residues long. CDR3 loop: CASSEEGGLAGELFF. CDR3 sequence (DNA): TGTGCCAGCAGTGAAGAGGGGGGGTTAGCCGGGGAGCTGTTTTTT.

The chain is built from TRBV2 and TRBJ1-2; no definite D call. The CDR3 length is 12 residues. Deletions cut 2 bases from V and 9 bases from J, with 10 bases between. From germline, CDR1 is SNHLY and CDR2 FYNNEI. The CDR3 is CASSEQADSYTF. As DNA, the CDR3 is TGTGCCAGCAGTGAACAAGCGGATAGCTACACCTTC.

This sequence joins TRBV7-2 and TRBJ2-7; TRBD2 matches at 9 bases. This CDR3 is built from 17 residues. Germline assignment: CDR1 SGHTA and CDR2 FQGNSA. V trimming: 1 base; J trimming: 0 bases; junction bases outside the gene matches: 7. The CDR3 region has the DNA TGTGCCAGCAGCTTAGGCGGGGGGGTCCCGAGCTCCTACGAGCAGTACTTC. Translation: CASSLGGGVPSSYEQYF.

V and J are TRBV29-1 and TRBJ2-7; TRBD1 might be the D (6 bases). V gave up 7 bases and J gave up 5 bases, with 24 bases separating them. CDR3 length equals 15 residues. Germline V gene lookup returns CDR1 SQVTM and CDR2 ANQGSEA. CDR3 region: CSAIRDIGTTDEQYF. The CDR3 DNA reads TGCAGCGCGATCCGGGACATTGGTACGACGGACGAGCAGTACTTC.

CDR3 coding DNA: TGTGCCAGCAGTTACCCCGGCGGGAGGGAGAACTACGAGCAGTACTTC. Amino acid sequence: CASSYPGGRENYEQYF. This chain links TRBV6-6 with TRBJ2-7; 9 nucleotides align to TRBD2. The CDR3 has 16 amino acids. Per germline, CDR1 MNHNY and CDR2 SVGAGI (reference sequence). Losses at the gene ends were 2 bases for V and 3 bases for J; bases not matched to a gene: 8.

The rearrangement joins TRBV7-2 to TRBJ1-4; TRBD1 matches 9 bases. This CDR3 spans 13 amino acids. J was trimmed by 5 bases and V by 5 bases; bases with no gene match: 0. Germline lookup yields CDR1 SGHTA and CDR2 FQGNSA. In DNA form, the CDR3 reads TGTGCCAGCAGCGGACAGGGGAATGAAAAACTGTTTTTT. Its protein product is CASSGQGNEKLFF.

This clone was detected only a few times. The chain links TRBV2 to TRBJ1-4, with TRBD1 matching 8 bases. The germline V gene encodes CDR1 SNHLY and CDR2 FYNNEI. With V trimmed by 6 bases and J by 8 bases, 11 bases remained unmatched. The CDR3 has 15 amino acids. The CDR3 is CASRVTTGVGEKLFF. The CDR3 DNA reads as TGTGCCAGCAGAGTCACGACAGGGGTGGGGGAAAAACTGTTTTTT. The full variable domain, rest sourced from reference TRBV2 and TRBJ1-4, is EPEVTQTPSHQVTQMGQEVILRCVPISNHLYFYWYRQILGQKVEFLVSFYNNEISEKSEIFDDQFSVERPDGSNFTLKIRSTKLEDSAMYFCASRVTTGVGEKLFFGSGTQLSVL.

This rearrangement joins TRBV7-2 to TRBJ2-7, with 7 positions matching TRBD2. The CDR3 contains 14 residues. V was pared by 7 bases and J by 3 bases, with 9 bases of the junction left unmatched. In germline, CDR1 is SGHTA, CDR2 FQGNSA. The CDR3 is CASKNGRSNYEQYF. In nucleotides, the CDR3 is TGTGCCAGCAAAAACGGGAGGAGCAACTACGAGCAGTACTTC.

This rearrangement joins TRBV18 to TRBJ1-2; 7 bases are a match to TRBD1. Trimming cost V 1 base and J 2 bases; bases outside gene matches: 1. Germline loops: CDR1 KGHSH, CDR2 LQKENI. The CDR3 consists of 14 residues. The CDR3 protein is CASSPQGANYGYTF. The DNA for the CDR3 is TGTGCCAGCTCACCACAGGGGGCCAACTATGGCTACACCTTC.

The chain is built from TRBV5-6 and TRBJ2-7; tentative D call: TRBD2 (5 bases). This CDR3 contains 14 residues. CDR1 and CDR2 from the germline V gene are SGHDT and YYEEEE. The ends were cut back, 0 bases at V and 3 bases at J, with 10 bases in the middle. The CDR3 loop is CASSLGSSSYEQYF. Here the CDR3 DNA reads TGTGCCAGCAGCTTGGGTTCTAGCAGCTACGAGCAGTACTTC.

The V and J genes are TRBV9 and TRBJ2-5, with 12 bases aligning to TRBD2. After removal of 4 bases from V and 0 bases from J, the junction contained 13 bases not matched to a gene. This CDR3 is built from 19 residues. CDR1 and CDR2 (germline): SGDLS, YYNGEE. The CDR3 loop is CASSPTFWTSGKYQETQYF. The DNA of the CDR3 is TGTGCCAGCAGCCCGACGTTCTGGACTAGCGGGAAGTACCAAGAGACCCAGTACTTC.